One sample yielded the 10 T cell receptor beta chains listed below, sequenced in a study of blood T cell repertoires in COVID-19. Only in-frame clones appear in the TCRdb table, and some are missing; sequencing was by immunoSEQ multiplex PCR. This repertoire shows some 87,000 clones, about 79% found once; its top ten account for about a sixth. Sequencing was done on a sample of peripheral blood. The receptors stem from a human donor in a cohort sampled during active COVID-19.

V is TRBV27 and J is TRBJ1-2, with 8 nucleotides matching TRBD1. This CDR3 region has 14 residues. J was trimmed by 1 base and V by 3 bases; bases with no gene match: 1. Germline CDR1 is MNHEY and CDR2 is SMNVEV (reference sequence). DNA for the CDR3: TGTGCCAGCAGTTTTACAGGGGGTAACTATGGCTACACCTTC. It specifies CASSFTGGNYGYTF.

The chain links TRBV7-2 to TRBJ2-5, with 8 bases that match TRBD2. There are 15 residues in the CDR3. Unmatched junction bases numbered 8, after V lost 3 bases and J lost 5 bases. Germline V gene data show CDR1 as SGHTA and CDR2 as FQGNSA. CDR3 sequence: CASSLLPGGHETQYF. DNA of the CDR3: TGTGCCAGCAGCTTGCTTCCGGGAGGGCACGAGACCCAGTACTTC.

The CDR3 reads CASSRGQGAVLSPLHF. The DNA of the CDR3 is TGTGCCAGTAGCCGAGGACAGGGGGCTGTTCTGTCACCCCTCCACTTT. The chain has TRBV19 and TRBJ1-6; TRBD1 matches at 11 bases. The CDR3 is 16 amino acids. V shed 6 bases, J shed 10 bases, and the junction held 11 bases outside the gene matches. The germline CDR1 and CDR2 sequences are LNHDA and SQIVND (reference sequence).

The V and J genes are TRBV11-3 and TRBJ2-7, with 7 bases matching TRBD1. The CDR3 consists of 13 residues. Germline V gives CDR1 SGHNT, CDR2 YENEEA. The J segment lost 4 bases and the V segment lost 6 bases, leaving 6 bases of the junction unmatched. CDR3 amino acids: CASSRTGDYEQYF. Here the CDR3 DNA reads TGTGCCAGCAGTCGGACAGGAGATTACGAGCAGTACTTC.

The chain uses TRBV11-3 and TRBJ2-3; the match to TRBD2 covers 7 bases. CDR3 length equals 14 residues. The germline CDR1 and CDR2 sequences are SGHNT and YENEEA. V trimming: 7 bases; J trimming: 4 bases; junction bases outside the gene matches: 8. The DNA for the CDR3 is TGTGCCAGCATTTCTCGGGAGGCCGCAGATACGCAGTATTTT. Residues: CASISREAADTQYF.

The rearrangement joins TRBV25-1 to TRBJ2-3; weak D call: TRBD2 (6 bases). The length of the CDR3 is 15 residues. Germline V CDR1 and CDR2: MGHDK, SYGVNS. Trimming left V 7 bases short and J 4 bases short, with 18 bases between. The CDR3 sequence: CASKVGWGVPDTQYF. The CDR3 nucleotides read TGTGCCAGCAAGGTTGGGTGGGGGGTTCCAGATACGCAGTATTTT.

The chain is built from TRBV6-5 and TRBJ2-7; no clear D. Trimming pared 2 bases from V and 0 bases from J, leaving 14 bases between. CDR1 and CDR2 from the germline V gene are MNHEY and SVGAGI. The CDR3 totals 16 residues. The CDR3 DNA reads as TGTGCCAGCAGTTACGCCTCGAACGGAGCCTCCTACGAGCAGTACTTC. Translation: CASSYASNGASYEQYF.

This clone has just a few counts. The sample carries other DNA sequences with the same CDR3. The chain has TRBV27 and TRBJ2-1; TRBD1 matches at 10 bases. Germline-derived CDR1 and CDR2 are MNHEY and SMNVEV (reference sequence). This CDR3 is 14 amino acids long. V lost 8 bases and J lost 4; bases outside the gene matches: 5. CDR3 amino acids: CASRRDRGYNEQFF. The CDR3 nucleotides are TGTGCCAGCCGGCGGGACAGGGGATACAATGAGCAGTTCTTC.

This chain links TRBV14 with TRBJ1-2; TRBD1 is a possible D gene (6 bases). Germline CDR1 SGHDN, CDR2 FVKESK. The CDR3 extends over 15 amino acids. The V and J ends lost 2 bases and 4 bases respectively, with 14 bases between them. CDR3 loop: CASSQSETGRYGYTF. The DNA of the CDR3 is TGTGCCAGCAGCCAATCCGAGACAGGTCGCTATGGCTACACCTTC.

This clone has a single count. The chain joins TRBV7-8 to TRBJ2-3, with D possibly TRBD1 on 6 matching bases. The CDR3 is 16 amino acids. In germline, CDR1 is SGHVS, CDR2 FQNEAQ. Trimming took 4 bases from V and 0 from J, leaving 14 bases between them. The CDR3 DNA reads TGTGCCAGCAGCTCCCGGACAGACCCTAGCACAGATACGCAGTATTTT. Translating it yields CASSSRTDPSTDTQYF.